The clone carrying this TCR beta chain was seen a few times. This sample is drawn from a study of control samples from healthy donors and cancer patients. Germline V lookup: CDR1 SGHTS, CDR2 YDEGEE. V dropped 2 bases and J dropped 2 bases, with 5 bases sitting between them. The CDR3 extends over 13 amino acids. Clones were read by immunoSEQ multiplex PCR, and TCRdb kept only the in-frame ones, dropping some. Counted here are 150,000 to 200,000 clones, more than 85% occurring once; the ten biggest clones make up roughly 2.1%. The sequence was obtained from a woman aged 40 to 50 in good health. Material: blood. This chain uses TRBV5-8 with TRBJ1-5; no clear D. Written as DNA, the CDR3 is TGTGCCAGCAGCTTCGGGGGCAATCAGCCCCAGCATTTT. This encodes CASSFGGNQPQHF.